A single sample is the source of the 26 T cell receptor beta chains below, sequenced in a study of blood T cell repertoires in COVID-19. Clones were read by immunoSEQ multiplex PCR, and TCRdb kept only the in-frame ones, dropping some. The sample contains under 250,000 clones, around 89% of which appear only once. Sequencing used peripheral blood. These receptors were collected from a woman between 25 and 40 years old with COVID-19, enrolled during active disease.

The chain joins TRBV6-1 to TRBJ1-3; maybe TRBD1 (6 bases). The V gene's germline CDR1 is MNHNS and CDR2 SASEGT. V was trimmed by 1 base and J by 3 bases, leaving 10 bases between them. This CDR3 spans 15 amino acids. The CDR3 DNA sequence: TGTGCCAGCAGTGAAGTAGGGGGTCTTGGAAACACCATATATTTT. It translates to CASSEVGGLGNTIYF.

In nucleotides, the CDR3 is TGTGCCAGCACCAAAAGGGGGACAGCCTACACCGGGGAGCTGTTTTTT. Translation gives CASTKRGTAYTGELFF. The chain couples TRBV28 to TRBJ2-2; 7 nucleotides line up with TRBD1. V lost 7 bases and J lost 3; bases outside the gene matches: 11. Per the germline V gene, CDR1 is MDHEN and CDR2 is SYDVKM. CDR3 length: 16 residues. Drawing the rest from reference TRBV28 and TRBJ2-2, the complete variable domain is DVKVTQSSRYLVKRTGEKVFLECVQDMDHENMFWYRQDPGLGLRLIYFSYDVKMKEKGDIPEGYSVSREKKERFSLILESASTNQTSMYLCASTKRGTAYTGELFFGEGSRLTVL.

The chain links TRBV18 to TRBJ2-5; 9 bases line up with TRBD1. V lost 0 bases and J lost 5; bases outside the gene matches: 4. The CDR3 is 15 amino acids. The germline gives CDR1 KGHSH, CDR2 LQKENI. The CDR3 DNA follows: TGTGCCAGCTCACCACCGGGACAGGGAAGGGAGACCCAGTACTTC. It specifies CASSPPGQGRETQYF.

This sequence joins TRBV29-1 and TRBJ1-2; D remains unclear. V lost 4 bases and J 5 bases, leaving 23 bases between the germline ends. The CDR3 spans 16 residues. CDR1 and CDR2 (germline): SQVTM, ANQGSEA. CDR3 loop: CSVVDRRGLKGYGYTF. The CDR3 DNA is TGCAGCGTTGTGGATAGAAGAGGTTTAAAAGGTTATGGCTACACCTTC.

The chain uses TRBV6-1 and TRBJ2-1, with 8 bases matching TRBD2. In germline, CDR1 is MNHNS, CDR2 SASEGT. V lost 1 base and J lost 2; bases outside the gene matches: 7. CDR3 length: 17 amino acids. CDR3 loop: CASSEDGGGPPYNEQFF. The CDR3 bases are TGTGCCAGCAGTGAAGACGGGGGGGGTCCGCCCTACAATGAGCAGTTCTTC.

This clone was observed a few times. The V and J genes are TRBV27 and TRBJ2-1, with D unclear. Per germline, CDR1 MNHEY and CDR2 SMNVEV (reference sequence). CDR3 length equals 13 residues. V lost 4 bases, J lost 4 bases, and 8 bases lay in between. CDR3 sequence reads: CASSSASYNEQFF. CDR3 DNA sequence: TGTGCCAGCAGTTCCGCCAGTTACAATGAGCAGTTCTTC.

The chain has TRBV7-2 and TRBJ1-1; D not certain. There are 15 residues in the CDR3. Looked up from germline, CDR1 is SGHTA and CDR2 is FQGNSA. Trimming pared 3 bases from V and 4 bases from J, leaving 15 bases between. The CDR3 coding sequence is TGTGCCAGCAGCTTCCAGACCTTCGGCGGCACTGAAGCTTTCTTT. It codes for CASSFQTFGGTEAFF. The entire variable domain, with the rest obtained from reference TRBV7-2 and TRBJ1-1, is as follows: GAGVSQSPSNKVTEKGKDVELRCDPISGHTALYWYRQSLGQGLEFLIYFQGNSAPDKSGLPSDRFSAERTGGSVSTLTIQRTQQEDSAVYLCASSFQTFGGTEAFFGQGTRLTVV.

The rearrangement links TRBV15 to TRBJ2-5; 15 bases agree with TRBD2. CDR3 size: 16 residues. The V segment lost 1 base and the J segment 5 bases; nucleotides outside the gene matches: 2. Germline V gives CDR1 LNHNV, CDR2 YYDKDF (reference sequence). CDR3 DNA sequence: TGTGCCACCAGCAGAGCTGGACTAGCGGGAGGGGAGACCCAGTACTTC. Translation gives CATSRAGLAGGETQYF.

The J gene is TRBJ1-6, the V gene TRBV28; D call uncertain. With 6 bases removed from V and 8 bases from J, the gap between germline ends came to 11 bases. Germline assignment: CDR1 MDHEN and CDR2 SYDVKM. CDR3 length equals 13 residues. DNA for the CDR3: TGTGCCAGCAGATCCGGGTCTCATTCACCCCTCCACTTT. The encoded protein is CASRSGSHSPLHF.

On this clone: Given the absence of the conserved phenylalanine or tryptophan at the CDR3 end, a read error is likely. No DNA is shown, since the ends of the CDR3 on it are uncertain; the CDR3 is the one TCRdb lists. The J gene is TRBJ1-2, the V gene TRBV4-1. The length of the CDR3 is 14 amino acids, counting both ends. Germline lookup yields CDR1 MGHRA and CDR2 YSYEKL. The CDR3 region is CAITQKGLLLGRWI.

The chain has TRBV27 and TRBJ2-6; D not certain. This CDR3 region has 18 residues. The V and J ends lost 5 bases and 0 bases respectively, with 17 bases between them. The V gene's germline CDR1 is MNHEY and CDR2 SMNVEV (reference sequence). CDR3 DNA: TGTGCCAGCAGTCCTTTTGCTTCAACCTACTCTGGGGCCAACGTCCTGACTTTC. Its translation: CASSPFASTYSGANVLTF.

Comments on this clone: This sample also contains other DNA sequences that code for the same CDR3. The chain joins TRBV3-1 (or the pseudogene TRBV3-2) to TRBJ1-1, with D perhaps matching TRBD1 (6 bases). The CDR3 covers 14 residues. Looked up from germline, CDR1 is LGHDT and CDR2 is YNNKEL (reference sequence). V lost 7 bases and J 7 bases, leaving 19 bases between the germline ends. The CDR3 region is CASTPRGAVSEAFF. For the CDR3, the DNA is TGTGCCAGCACCCCCCGGGGGGCAGTTAGTGAAGCTTTCTTT.

This chain uses TRBV19 with TRBJ1-6; 9 bases map to TRBD1. Germline values: CDR1 LNHDA, CDR2 SQIVND (reference sequence). The CDR3 runs 17 residues. J gave up 0 bases and V 5 bases, and 5 bases lay outside the gene matches. The CDR3 nucleotides read TGTGCCAGTAGTTCAGGACAGGGGAGCTCCTATAATTCACCCCTCCACTTT. This encodes CASSSGQGSSYNSPLHF.

The chain links TRBV7-2 to TRBJ2-7, with 9 bases matching TRBD1. With V trimmed by 5 bases and J by 3 bases, 8 bases remained unmatched. Germline V gene lookup returns CDR1 SGHTA and CDR2 FQGNSA. This CDR3 region has 15 residues. Written as DNA, the CDR3 is TGTGCCAGCAGCCCGAGGACAGGGGTGGGCTACGAGCAGTACTTC. Amino acid sequence: CASSPRTGVGYEQYF.

As concerns this clone: This sample includes further DNA sequences coding for the same CDR3. The V call is TRBV6-5, the J call TRBJ1-1; D is unclear. Germline CDR1 is MNHEY and CDR2 is SVGAGI. The CDR3 sequence is 12 residues long. V shed 5 bases and J shed 0 bases, with 4 bases lying between them. In nucleotides, the CDR3 is TGTGCCAGCAGTCGGGTGAACACTGAAGCTTTCTTT. Its protein is CASSRVNTEAFF.

The genes are TRBV28 and TRBJ2-5, with D possibly TRBD1 on 6 matching bases. Germline lookup yields CDR1 MDHEN and CDR2 SYDVKM. The CDR3 is 14 residues long. V was trimmed by 5 bases and J by 2 bases, leaving 12 bases between them. The CDR3 DNA follows: TGTGCCAGCAGTCCTGGGGACATACAAGAGACCCAGTACTTC. Protein product: CASSPGDIQETQYF.

V is TRBV3-1 (or the pseudogene TRBV3-2) and J is TRBJ2-1; 11 positions match TRBD2. The CDR3 runs to 15 residues. Per germline, CDR1 LGHDT and CDR2 YNNKEL (reference sequence). V lost 2 bases to trimming and J lost 9 bases; unmatched junction nucleotides: 6. The CDR3 DNA reads TGTGCCAGCAGCCAACAACTAGCGGGAGTCGGTGAGCAGTTCTTC. Translation: CASSQQLAGVGEQFF.

This chain uses TRBV7-9 with TRBJ1-4; weak D call: TRBD1 (6 bases). Looked up from germline, CDR1 is SEHNR and CDR2 is FQNEAQ (reference sequence). Deletions cut 3 bases from V and 7 bases from J, with 12 bases between. The CDR3 runs to 14 residues. For the CDR3, the DNA is TGTGCCAGCAGCTTGTACAGGGTTGGTGAAAAACTGTTTTTT. Protein product: CASSLYRVGEKLFF.

DNA of the CDR3: TGTGCCAGCAGTTACTCCGGGACACGGGGTGGGGATACGCAGTATTTT. Protein: CASSYSGTRGGDTQYF. This rearrangement joins TRBV6-5 to TRBJ2-3; weak D call: TRBD1 (6 bases). V lost 0 bases and J 6 bases, leaving 16 bases between the germline ends. The length of the CDR3 is 16 residues. Germline V CDR1 and CDR2: MNHEY, SVGAGI.

This clone was seen only once. The V and J genes are TRBV6-1 and TRBJ1-6; TRBD1 matches 9 bases. CDR1 and CDR2 from the germline V gene are MNHNS and SASEGT. J was trimmed by 7 bases and V by 8 bases; bases with no gene match: 6. The CDR3 length is 14 residues. CDR3 sequence reads: CASGRDRANSPLHF. The CDR3 DNA is TGTGCCAGCGGACGGGACAGGGCGAATTCACCCCTCCACTTT.

The chain combines TRBV5-6 with TRBJ1-1; tentatively, D is TRBD1 (5 bases). CDR3 length equals 13 residues. V lost 7 bases to trimming and J lost 4 bases, with 14 bases between them. Germline V gene data show CDR1 as SGHDT and CDR2 as YYEEEE. The CDR3 protein is CASRTQMGTEAFF. CDR3 in DNA: TGTGCCAGCCGGACACAAATGGGCACTGAAGCTTTCTTT.

The chain uses TRBV6-5 and TRBJ2-7, with 11 bases matching TRBD2. Germline trimming cut 6 bases from V and 3 bases from J; bases unmatched to any gene: 4. Germline CDR1 MNHEY, CDR2 SVGAGI. The CDR3 extends over 14 amino acids. The CDR3 DNA follows: TGTGCCAGCAGCGCACTAGCGGGGGTCTACGAGCAGTACGTC. This sequence encodes CASSALAGVYEQYV.

The chain joins TRBV5-1 to TRBJ2-5; no firm D call. Germline assignment: CDR1 SGHRS and CDR2 YFSETQ. V lost 7 bases and J lost 4, with 14 bases in between. The CDR3 extends over 13 amino acids. The CDR3 coding sequence is TGCGCCAGCCAGGCACTGCCCGCAGAGACCCAGTACTTC. Its translation is CASQALPAETQYF.

The CDR3 spells CASSGGTSTYEQYF. Written as DNA, the CDR3 is TGTGCCAGCAGTGGAGGGACTTCGACCTACGAGCAGTACTTC. This chain connects TRBV2 to TRBJ2-7, with a weak D call TRBD2 (6 bases). The V gene's germline CDR1 is SNHLY and CDR2 FYNNEI. The CDR3 is made up of 14 amino acids. Trimming shortened V by 4 bases and J by 2 bases, and 12 bases separated the two germline ends.

A few counts support this clone. The rearrangement joins TRBV28 to TRBJ2-1; 11 bases are shared with TRBD1. The CDR3 loop spans 15 amino acids. Germline trimming cut 5 bases from V and 3 bases from J; bases unmatched to any gene: 3. CDR1 is MDHEN and CDR2 is SYDVKM in the germline V gene. CDR3 amino acids: CASSLGQGGYNEQFF. For the CDR3, the DNA is TGTGCCAGCAGTCTGGGACAGGGGGGCTACAATGAGCAGTTCTTC.

The V gene is TRBV11-3, the J gene TRBJ2-2; maybe TRBD1 (6 bases). CDR1 and CDR2 from the germline V gene are SGHNT and YENEEA. The CDR3 length is 16 residues. Deletions cut 5 bases from V and 1 base from J, with 14 bases between. The CDR3 spells CASSQHAGVNTGELFF. In DNA, the CDR3 is TGTGCCAGCAGCCAGCATGCAGGGGTGAACACCGGGGAGCTGTTTTTT. Complete variable domain (other parts from reference TRBV11-3 and TRBJ2-2): EAGVVQSPRYKIIEKKQPVAFWCNPISGHNTLYWYLQNLGQGPELLIRYENEEAVDDSQLPKDRFSAERLKGVDSTLKIQPAELGDSAVYLCASSQHAGVNTGELFFGEGSRLTVL.